The 28 T cell receptor beta chains given below trace back to one sample, sequenced in a study of T cell responses to AZD1222 COVID-19 vaccine. Clones were read by immunoSEQ multiplex PCR, and TCRdb kept only the in-frame ones, dropping some. Here the sample spans under 130,000 clones, roughly 91% being singletons. Specimen: peripheral blood, collected on day 0 of AZD1222 vaccination. These receptors originate from an adult in good health.

As regards this clone: Sequence at one end of the junction differs from germline and may be a read error. This CDR3 reads CASGLNTEAFF. The CDR3 DNA follows: TGTGCCAGCGGCTTGAACACTGAAGCTTTCTTT. The V and J genes are TRBV7-8 and TRBJ1-1; no definite D call. The germline V gene encodes CDR1 SGHVS and CDR2 FQNEAQ. The CDR3 is 11 residues long.

The CDR3 sequence: CASSFPGGNNEQFF. The CDR3 coding sequence is TGTGCCAGCAGCTTCCCAGGGGGAAACAATGAGCAGTTCTTC. The gene calls are TRBV5-6 and TRBJ2-1; 7 bases line up with TRBD1. CDR3 length: 14 residues. V gave up 2 bases and J gave up 5 bases; unmatched junction bases: 4. The germline V gene encodes CDR1 SGHDT and CDR2 YYEEEE. Filled out from reference TRBV5-6 and TRBJ2-1, the complete variable domain reads DAGVTQSPTHLIKTRGQQVTLRCSPKSGHDTVSWYQQALGQGPQFIFQYYEEEERQRGNFPDRFSGHQFPNYSSELNVNALLLGDSALYLCASSFPGGNNEQFFGPGTRLTVL.

This clone was observed a single time. In nucleotides, the CDR3 is TGCAGCGTTGGGGAGTTGGTGAACACTGAAGCTTTCTTT. It yields the protein CSVGELVNTEAFF. V usage is TRBV29-1 and J usage is TRBJ1-1; no clear D. Germline V gene data show CDR1 as SQVTM and CDR2 as ANQGSEA. The CDR3 is made up of 13 amino acids. V was pared by 4 bases and J by 0 bases, with 9 bases between.

The chain is built from TRBV3-1 (or the pseudogene TRBV3-2) and TRBJ1-6; D might be TRBD1 (5 bases). CDR3 length: 16 amino acids. The ends were cut back, 4 bases at V and 13 bases at J, with 23 bases in the middle. Germline CDR1 and CDR2: LGHDT and YNNKEL (reference sequence). The CDR3 reads CASSPTRDGNRVPLHF. In DNA form, the CDR3 reads TGTGCCAGCAGCCCAACCCGGGACGGGAACCGGGTGCCCCTCCACTTT.

This sequence joins TRBV28 and TRBJ2-4, with 8 bases identical to TRBD1. Per the germline V gene, CDR1 is MDHEN and CDR2 is SYDVKM. There are 16 residues in the CDR3. The V and J ends lost 11 bases and 0 bases, in that order; junction bases with no gene match: 12. The CDR3 region has the DNA TGTGCCTCAGGCACAGGGGGATCAAAAGCCAAAAACATTCAGTACTTC. Encoded protein: CASGTGGSKAKNIQYF.

The chain recombines TRBV7-2 with TRBJ2-7; D remains ambiguous. CDR3 length: 13 residues. CDR1 and CDR2 from the germline V gene are SGHTA and FQGNSA. V was clipped by 3 bases and J by 0 bases, with 6 bases between them. The CDR3 DNA follows: TGTGCCAGCAGCTTTAGTCCCTCCTACGAGCAGTACTTC. This gives the protein CASSFSPSYEQYF.

This clone was observed a few times. The chain has TRBV6-2 or TRBV6-3 and TRBJ2-7, with a weak D call TRBD2 (6 bases). Germline V lookup: CDR1 MNHEY, CDR2 SVGEGT. V lost 4 bases, J lost 1 base, and 11 bases lay in between. The CDR3 has 14 residues. The DNA for the CDR3 is TGTGCCAGCAGTTCCCCGGGAGAGTCCTACGAGCAGTACTTC. Its protein product is CASSSPGESYEQYF.

The V gene is TRBV15, the J gene TRBJ2-6; D is ambiguous. Trimming took 3 bases from V and 1 from J, leaving 10 bases between them. CDR1 is LNHNV, CDR2 YYDKDF, per germline (reference sequence). This CDR3 has 16 residues. The CDR3 region has the DNA TGTGCCACCAGCAGTCCCAAGAGTTCTGGGGCCAACGTCCTGACTTTC. Its protein is CATSSPKSSGANVLTF.

As concerns this clone: The same CDR3 arises from other DNA sequences in this sample as well. The chain combines TRBV3-1 (or the pseudogene TRBV3-2) with TRBJ1-5; D remains ambiguous. The germline V and J ends were trimmed by 0 bases and 7 bases, with 4 bases remaining between them. The CDR3 is made up of 12 amino acids. CDR1 and CDR2 (germline): LGHDT, YNNKEL (reference sequence). This CDR3 is CASSQEGQPQHF. The CDR3 DNA reads as TGTGCCAGCAGCCAAGAGGGCCAGCCCCAGCATTTT.

The chain joins TRBV5-1 to TRBJ1-1; no clear D. The V gene's germline CDR1 is SGHRS and CDR2 YFSETQ. The CDR3 covers 13 residues. V was cut by 2 bases and J by 0 bases, with 5 bases left in between. The CDR3 DNA follows: TGCGCCAGCAGCTTAGAAATGAACACTGAAGCTTTCTTT. Protein sequence: CASSLEMNTEAFF.

This clone occurred once. This chain links TRBV7-9 with TRBJ1-6; 8 nucleotides match TRBD1. The trim removed 5 bases at V and 6 bases at J, leaving 6 bases unmatched. The germline V gene has CDR1 SEHNR and CDR2 FQNEAQ (reference sequence). The CDR3 consists of 15 residues. As DNA, the CDR3 is TGTGCCAGCAGCCCAGGGGGCGCGGGTAATTCACCCCTCCACTTT. This encodes CASSPGGAGNSPLHF. Full variable domain (missing parts from reference TRBV7-9 and TRBJ1-6): DTGVSQNPRHKITKRGQNVTFRCDPISEHNRLYWYRQTLGQGPEFLTYFQNEAQLEKSRLLSDRFSAERPKGSFSTLEIQRTEQGDSAMYLCASSPGGAGNSPLHFGNGTRLTVT.

This CDR3 reads CASSEGARAGSTDTQYF. The DNA for the CDR3 is TGTGCCAGCAGCGAGGGGGCCCGGGCGGGAAGCACAGATACGCAGTATTTT. V is TRBV9 and J is TRBJ2-3; a possible D gene is TRBD1 (7 bases). The CDR3 loop spans 17 amino acids. CDR1 SGDLS and CDR2 YYNGEE come from the germline V gene. V lost 3 bases to trimming and J lost 0 bases, with 17 bases between them. The entire variable domain, with the rest obtained from reference TRBV9 and TRBJ2-3, is as follows: DSGVTQTPKHLITATGQRVTLRCSPRSGDLSVYWYQQSLDQGLQFLIQYYNGEERAKGNILERFSAQQFPDLHSELNLSSLELGDSALYFCASSEGARAGSTDTQYFGPGTRLTVL.

The CDR3 DNA follows: TGTGCCACCAGTGATTCTAGCGGGAGGGTGAACACCGGGGAGCTGTTTTTT. It encodes CATSDSSGRVNTGELFF. The chain links TRBV24-1 to TRBJ2-2; 12 positions agree with TRBD2. Germline V lookup: CDR1 KGHDR, CDR2 SFDVKD. This CDR3 has 17 amino acids. The trim removed 2 bases at V and 1 base at J, leaving 1 base unmatched.

The chain carries TRBV20-1 and TRBJ1-1, with 7 positions matching TRBD1. CDR3 length equals 11 residues. The V gene's germline CDR1 is DFQATT and CDR2 SNEGSKA (reference sequence). Germline trimming cut 3 bases from V and 7 bases from J; bases unmatched to any gene: 2. Here the CDR3 DNA reads TGCAGTGCTAGGTACAGGGGTGAAGCTTTCTTT. Translating it yields CSARYRGEAFF.

The rearrangement links TRBV7-8 to TRBJ2-7, with D maybe TRBD2 (6 bases). The CDR3 extends over 15 amino acids. Germline lookup yields CDR1 SGHVS and CDR2 FQNEAQ. Trimming shortened V by 0 bases and J by 2 bases, and 11 bases separated the two germline ends. CDR3 sequence reads: CASSLAGTLPYEQYF. The CDR3 nucleotides are TGTGCCAGCAGCTTAGCCGGGACTTTGCCCTACGAGCAGTACTTC. Based on the CDR3 plus reference TRBV7-8 and TRBJ2-7, the full variable domain is GAGVSQSPRYKVAKRGQDVALRCDPISGHVSLFWYQQALGQGPEFLTYFQNEAQLDKSGLPSDRFFAERPEGSVSTLKIQRTQQEDSAVYLCASSLAGTLPYEQYFGPGTRLTVT.

The CDR3 DNA follows: TGTGCCTGGAGTCACCCGACAGGGGCCACGAACTATGGCTACACCTTC. As protein: CAWSHPTGATNYGYTF. The chain has TRBV30 and TRBJ1-2; 8 positions agree with TRBD1. V lost 2 bases to trimming and J lost 2 bases; unmatched junction nucleotides: 10. The V gene's germline CDR1 is GTSNPN and CDR2 SVGIG (reference sequence). The CDR3 runs to 16 residues.

The rearrangement links TRBV10-2 to TRBJ1-6, with 9 bases fitting TRBD1. Germline V CDR1 and CDR2: WSHSY, SAAADI. CDR3 size: 15 residues. V shed 7 bases and J 7 bases; nucleotides not matched to a gene: 8. The CDR3 DNA is TGCGCCAGCAAACGTGGTGGGACAGGGAATTCACCCCTCCACTTT. Amino acids: CASKRGGTGNSPLHF.

CDR3 in DNA: TGCGCCAGCAGCTTTGAGGACTACTACAATGAGCAGTTCTTC. This codes for CASSFEDYYNEQFF. This rearrangement joins TRBV5-1 to TRBJ2-1; tentatively, D is TRBD2 (6 bases). V lost 2 bases to trimming and J lost 3 bases, with 9 bases between them. In germline, CDR1 is SGHRS, CDR2 YFSETQ. CDR3 length: 14 amino acids.

The J gene is TRBJ2-5, the V gene TRBV30; 9 positions agree with TRBD1. The germline gives CDR1 GTSNPN, CDR2 SVGIG (reference sequence). This CDR3 is 13 amino acids long. V shed 3 bases and J 7 bases; nucleotides not matched to a gene: 6. CDR3 bases: TGTGCCTGGAGGATCACAGGGGGCAGGACCCAGTACTTC. Translated, it gives CAWRITGGRTQYF. The full variable domain, with the rest looked up from reference TRBV30 and TRBJ2-5, is SQTIHQWPATLVQPVGSPLSLECTVEGTSNPNLYWYRQAAGRGLQLLFYSVGIGQISSEVPQNLSASRPQDRQFILSSKKLLLSDSGFYLCAWRITGGRTQYFGPGTRLLVL.

This clone was counted a few times. The chain joins TRBV3-1 (or the pseudogene TRBV3-2) to TRBJ2-2; 10 bases align to TRBD2. CDR1 and CDR2 (germline): LGHDT, YNNKEL (reference sequence). CDR3 length equals 16 residues. J gave up 5 bases and V 3 bases, and 6 bases lay outside the gene matches. The CDR3 region is CASSQASGSFTGELFF. The CDR3 nucleotides read TGTGCCAGCAGCCAGGCTAGCGGGAGTTTTACCGGGGAGCTGTTTTTT.

This rearrangement joins TRBV18 to TRBJ2-1, with TRBD2 matching over 7 bases. V was clipped by 8 bases and J by 5 bases; unmatched bases: 6. This CDR3 comprises 13 residues. Germline values: CDR1 KGHSH, CDR2 LQKENI. CDR3 sequence: CASHGLENNEQFF. The CDR3 region has the DNA TGTGCCAGCCACGGACTAGAAAACAATGAGCAGTTCTTC.

The V call is TRBV7-5, the J call TRBJ1-2; the table gives TRBD1 as D, unverified against the DNA. TRBV7-5 is shown as a pseudogene. The CDR3 spans 14 residues. The CDR3 DNA reads TGTGCCAGAAGCCCCCGTCCCGGGACAGGGGGGCACACCTTC. This translates into CARSPRPGTGGHTF.

The chain links TRBV6-1 to TRBJ2-4; D tentatively reads TRBD1 or TRBD2 (5 bases each). Trimming removed 4 bases at V and 1 base at J, with 14 bases between. The germline V gene encodes CDR1 MNHNS and CDR2 SASEGT. The CDR3 spans 16 residues. The DNA of the CDR3 is TGTGCCAGCAGTGTAGGGGAGAGCCTGGCCAAAAACATTCAGTACTTC. Its translation is CASSVGESLAKNIQYF.

This chain connects TRBV5-1 to TRBJ2-1, with TRBD2 identical over 9 bases. J lost 9 bases, V lost 4 bases, and 11 bases had no gene match. The CDR3 is 15 amino acids. Per the germline V gene, CDR1 is SGHRS and CDR2 is YFSETQ. The DNA for the CDR3 is TGCGCCAGCAGCAAACAAGCGGGAGGAGGTACTGAGCAGTTCTTC. This translates into CASSKQAGGGTEQFF.

With regard to this clone: Since no conserved phenylalanine or tryptophan closes the CDR3, a read error is the likely cause. The DNA is left out, because the CDR3 cannot be placed on it with certainty; the CDR3 is given as TCRdb lists it. V gene TRBV18 combines with J gene TRBJ2-7; TRBD1, the table's D call, lacks a check against the DNA. With termini counted, the CDR3 has 11 amino acids. Germline V CDR1 and CDR2: KGHSH, LQKENI. The CDR3 sequence is CASSGTGYALL.

The J gene is TRBJ2-5, the V gene TRBV7-2; 10 bases map to TRBD1. V lost 1 base to trimming and J lost 4 bases; unmatched junction nucleotides: 3. The CDR3 has 15 amino acids. CDR1 is SGHTA and CDR2 is FQGNSA in the germline V gene. CDR3 bases: TGTGCCAGCAGCTTAGGGACAGGGGGGACAGAGACCCAGTACTTC. Protein product: CASSLGTGGTETQYF.

The rearrangement joins TRBV7-3 to TRBJ1-2; a weak D match, TRBD1 (6 bases). V was trimmed by 3 bases and J by 5 bases, leaving 13 bases between them. The CDR3 has 14 residues. Germline values: CDR1 SGHTA, CDR2 FQGTGA. The DNA of the CDR3 is TGTGCCAGCAGCTTGGACAGTCAGGGGTATGGCTACACCTTC. Its translation is CASSLDSQGYGYTF.

V and J are TRBV6-5 and TRBJ1-3, with D perhaps matching TRBD1 (6 bases). V dropped 6 bases and J dropped 3 bases, with 15 bases sitting between them. Per the germline V gene, CDR1 is MNHEY and CDR2 is SVGAGI. The CDR3 is made up of 15 amino acids. The CDR3 sequence: CASRAGGPSGNTIYF. The CDR3 nucleotides are TGTGCCAGCAGGGCCGGGGGGCCGAGTGGAAACACCATATATTTT.